Each of the 32 T cell receptor beta chains below was sequenced from the same sample in a study of blood T cells in healthy people across ages. With a J-beta primer mix and a sample-barcoded 5' primer, a second PCR ran about 7 to 11 cycles. TCRdb ran MiXCR on the 5' RACE reads and lists one entry per CDR3 protein. The repertoire holds approximately 400,000 distinct CDR3 sequences, with 52% as singletons. Sequencing was performed on blood. The receptors were gathered from a man between 60 and 75 years old in good health.

The rearrangement links TRBV2 to TRBJ2-3, with 7 bases matching TRBD2. J was trimmed by 1 base and V by 11 bases; bases with no gene match: 12. Germline V gene sequence: CDR1 SNHLY, CDR2 FYNNEI. The CDR3 consists of 15 residues. The CDR3 here is CAPRAGAGRTDTQYF. DNA for the CDR3: TGTGCCCCAAGGGCGGGAGCGGGGCGCACAGATACGCAGTATTTT.

The chain couples TRBV10-1 to TRBJ2-5; D gene ambiguous. CDR1 WNHNN and CDR2 SYGVQD come from the germline V gene (reference sequence). Trimming removed 6 bases from V and 2 bases from J, with 13 bases in between. The CDR3 is 14 residues long. The CDR3 region is CASSPTAIQETQYF. DNA of the CDR3: TGCGCCAGCAGCCCGACGGCGATACAAGAGACCCAGTACTTC.

This chain links TRBV20-1 with TRBJ2-7; possibly TRBD2 for D (5 bases). Germline V gene lookup returns CDR1 DFQATT and CDR2 SNEGSKA (reference sequence). Trimming pared 6 bases from V and 5 bases from J, leaving 8 bases between. The CDR3 extends over 10 amino acids. DNA for the CDR3: TGCAGTGCAGAGAGGGACGAGCAGTACTTC. It is translated as CSAERDEQYF.

This rearrangement joins TRBV5-6 to TRBJ2-3; D gene uncertain. The CDR3 runs to 14 residues. The germline V and J ends were trimmed by 3 bases and 6 bases, with 14 bases remaining between them. Germline loops: CDR1 SGHDT, CDR2 YYEEEE. CDR3 sequence reads: CASSSYRPRDTQYF. CDR3 nucleotide sequence: TGTGCCAGCAGCTCGTACCGCCCTCGGGATACGCAGTATTTT.

This clonotype was detected a few times. The DNA of the CDR3 is TGCAGTGCTAGAGATGGGACTAGCGGCACAGATACGCAGTATTTT. This codes for CSARDGTSGTDTQYF. V usage is TRBV20-1 and J usage is TRBJ2-3, with 10 bases that match TRBD2. The V segment lost 0 bases and the J segment 1 base; nucleotides outside the gene matches: 1. The germline V gene encodes CDR1 DFQATT and CDR2 SNEGSKA (reference sequence). CDR3 length equals 15 residues.

In this sample, this clonotype turned up once. Sequence at one end of the junction differs from germline and may be a read error. The CDR3 loop reads CASSQPGRLVSPLHF. In DNA form, the CDR3 reads TGTGCTAGCAGCCAACCCGGGCGGCTTGTTTCACCCCTCCACTTT. The gene calls are TRBV7-7 and TRBJ1-6; D gene unclear. The CDR3 runs to 15 residues. Germline V gives CDR1 SSHAT, CDR2 FNYEAQ (reference sequence). The variable domain in full, with the rest retrieved from reference TRBV7-7 and TRBJ1-6, is GAGVSQSPRYKVTKRGQDVTLRCDPISSHATLYWYQQALGQGPEFLTYFNYEAQPDKSGLPSDRFSAERPEGSISTLTIQRTEQRDSAMYRCASSQPGRLVSPLHFGNGTRLTVT.

Concerning this clonotype: One junction end disagrees with the germline gene, perhaps due to a read error. The gene calls are TRBV20-1 and TRBJ2-1; D not resolved. CDR1 is DFQATT, CDR2 SNEGSKA, per germline (reference sequence). This CDR3 comprises 10 residues. The CDR3 bases are TGCAGGGCTAGGTACAATGAGCAGTTCTTC. Its protein product is CRARYNEQFF.

V is TRBV5-1 and J is TRBJ2-3; D may correspond to TRBD1 or TRBD2 (5 bases each). The CDR3 contains 13 residues. Germline CDR1 and CDR2: SGHRS and YFSETQ. Between the trimmed V and J ends, which lost 5 bases and 3 bases, there was a span of 10 bases. The CDR3 protein is CASSRGPTDTQYF. CDR3 bases: TGCGCCAGCAGTCGGGGCCCAACAGATACGCAGTATTTT. Filled out from reference TRBV5-1 and TRBJ2-3, the complete variable domain reads KAGVTQTPRYLIKTRGQQVTLSCSPISGHRSVSWYQQTPGQGLQFLFEYFSETQRNKGNFPGRFSGRQFSNSRSEMNVSTLELGDSALYLCASSRGPTDTQYFGPGTRLTVL.

The chain combines TRBV12-3 or TRBV12-4 with TRBJ2-3, with a tentative D call TRBD2 (5 bases). The CDR3 contains 13 residues. The V and J ends lost 4 bases and 5 bases respectively, with 10 bases between them. CDR3 residues: CASSWEREDTQYF. The CDR3 region has the DNA TGTGCCAGCAGTTGGGAGCGAGAAGATACGCAGTATTTT.

This clonotype was seen at least ten times. V gene TRBV5-6 combines with J gene TRBJ2-4; weak D call: TRBD1 (7 bases). The CDR3 extends over 16 amino acids. Germline assignment: CDR1 SGHDT and CDR2 YYEEEE. The V gene lost 4 bases and the J gene lost 5 bases, with 19 bases spanning the gap. The CDR3: CASSLDGGRGQNIQYF. The CDR3 coding sequence is TGTGCCAGCAGCCTAGACGGGGGTAGGGGGCAAAACATTCAGTACTTC.

This clonotype was counted many times. V gene TRBV11-1 combines with J gene TRBJ2-7; TRBD1 matches at 7 bases. The CDR3 runs 14 residues. Germline V CDR1 and CDR2: SGHAT, FQDESV (reference sequence). V gave up 1 base and J gave up 6 bases; unmatched junction bases: 6. CDR3 nucleotides: TGTGCCAGCAGCTTAGGGACATGGGACAGCGAGCAGTACTTC. Translating it yields CASSLGTWDSEQYF.

This clonotype turned up a few times. Compared with germline, one end of the junction differs, possibly owing to a read error. The genes are TRBV2 and TRBJ1-2; 11 bases line up with TRBD1. Germline V lookup: CDR1 SNHLY, CDR2 FYNNEI. The length of the CDR3 is 15 residues. The CDR3, as DNA: TGTGCCAGCAGCGAAGGACAGGGGGCGACCTATGGCTACACCTTC. This codes for CASSEGQGATYGYTF.

The J gene is TRBJ2-7, the V gene TRBV5-4; the match to TRBD2 covers 7 bases. The CDR3 is 14 residues long. Germline CDR1 reads SGHNT; CDR2 reads YYREEE (reference sequence). V trimming: 0 bases; J trimming: 3 bases; junction bases outside the gene matches: 3. The CDR3 nucleotides read TGTGCCAGCAGCTTGGGCGGGAGTCTCTACGAGCAGTACTTC. Translated, it gives CASSLGGSLYEQYF.

The rearrangement uses TRBV27 and TRBJ2-3; TRBD1 or TRBD2 may be the D gene (5 bases each). V gave up 6 bases and J gave up 1 base, with 14 bases separating them. The CDR3 extends over 15 amino acids. Germline V lookup: CDR1 MNHEY, CDR2 SMNVEV (reference sequence). CDR3 loop: CASSLDWDRTDTQYF. Written as DNA, the CDR3 is TGTGCCAGCAGCCTAGACTGGGACCGCACAGATACGCAGTATTTT.

This clonotype was found a few times. This chain links TRBV27 with TRBJ2-7; 7 nucleotides align to TRBD1. Germline-derived CDR1 and CDR2 are MNHEY and SMNVEV (reference sequence). Losses at the gene ends were 10 bases for V and 0 bases for J; bases not matched to a gene: 6. The CDR3 is made up of 13 amino acids. In DNA form, the CDR3 reads TGTGCCACTTCGACAGGGAGCTCCTACGAGCAGTACTTC. It yields the protein CATSTGSSYEQYF.

V and J are TRBV7-2 and TRBJ2-1; no reliable D call. V lost 6 bases and J 5 bases, leaving 11 bases between the germline ends. Germline V gene sequence: CDR1 SGHTA, CDR2 FQGNSA. The CDR3 consists of 13 residues. The CDR3 sequence is CASSSFYNNEQFF. CDR3 coding DNA: TGTGCCAGCAGTAGTTTTTATAACAATGAGCAGTTCTTC.

As for this clonotype: A read error may produce the germline difference seen at one junction end. This chain links TRBV3-1 with TRBJ2-6, with 7 bases that match TRBD1. CDR1 is LGHDT and CDR2 is YNNKEL in the germline V gene (reference sequence). This CDR3 is built from 18 residues. The CDR3 coding sequence is TGTGCCAGCAGCACGGGACAGACAGTCGCTTCCGGGGCCAGCGTCCTGACTTTC. It yields the protein CASSTGQTVASGASVLTF.

This chain connects TRBV5-1 to TRBJ2-7; the D gene is possibly TRBD2 (6 bases). Germline CDR1 reads SGHRS; CDR2 reads YFSETQ. The CDR3 length is 15 residues. Trimming left V 4 bases short and J 2 bases short, with 16 bases between. The CDR3 DNA is TGCGCCAGCAGCCATAGCGGTCTGCCGGCCTACGAGCAGTACTTC. Protein product: CASSHSGLPAYEQYF.

This clonotype was found many times. V and J are TRBV7-3 and TRBJ2-6; no clear D gene. Germline loops: CDR1 SGHTA, CDR2 FQGTGA. The CDR3 covers 15 residues. The germline V and J ends were trimmed by 1 base and 0 bases, with 4 bases remaining between them. The chain's CDR3 is CASSLRASGANVLTF. The CDR3, as DNA: TGTGCCAGCAGCTTAAGGGCCTCTGGGGCCAACGTCCTGACTTTC.

On this clonotype: One end of the junction does not line up with germline, which may come from a read error. V usage is TRBV6-4 and J usage is TRBJ2-3; a possible D gene is TRBD1 (6 bases). The CDR3 has 15 amino acids. Germline-derived CDR1 and CDR2 are MRHNA and SNTAGT. The CDR3 sequence is CASSDSKGGPDTRYF. The CDR3 DNA sequence: TGTGCCAGCAGTGACTCGAAAGGGGGACCAGATACGCGGTATTTT.

This clonotype was observed once. The chain recombines TRBV6-1 with TRBJ1-2; no firm D call. Per the germline V gene, CDR1 is MNHNS and CDR2 is SASEGT. V lost 6 bases and J 8 bases, leaving 13 bases between the germline ends. This CDR3 region has 12 residues. Here the CDR3 reads CASSYQDGGYTF. The CDR3 DNA follows: TGTGCCAGCAGCTATCAGGATGGGGGCTACACCTTC.

V and J are TRBV11-3 and TRBJ2-7; the D gene is possibly TRBD2 (6 bases). Gene TRBJ2-5 matches the end of the DNA better, so the J call may be wrong. The CDR3 loop spans 16 amino acids. Germline-derived CDR1 and CDR2 are SGHNT and YENEEA. The chain's CDR3 is CASSFGTLLYQETQYF. The CDR3 coding sequence is TGTGCCAGCAGCTTTGGGACTTTACTGTACCAAGAGACCCAGTACTTC.

The rearrangement joins TRBV2 to TRBJ2-7, with TRBD1 matching 11 bases. This CDR3 is built from 16 residues. V dropped 6 bases and J dropped 7; count of bases not matched to a gene: 14. Germline V CDR1 and CDR2: SNHLY, FYNNEI. CDR3 in DNA: TGTGCCAGCAGCCGGGACAGGGGGGGATCCTACAATGAGCAGTACTTC. It encodes CASSRDRGGSYNEQYF.

This clonotype was detected only a few times. The chain combines TRBV6-2 or TRBV6-3 with TRBJ1-2; D gene uncertain. The CDR3 length is 13 residues. V was pared by 5 bases and J by 8 bases, with 15 bases between. Germline loops: CDR1 MNHEY, CDR2 SVGEGT. The CDR3 DNA sequence: TGTGCCAGCAGTCGCCCGCTTGATTGGGGCTACACCTTC. The encoded protein is CASSRPLDWGYTF.

This clonotype was observed once. One end of the junction does not line up with germline, which may come from a read error. This chain joins TRBV6-2 or TRBV6-3 and TRBJ2-7, with 9 positions matching TRBD2. The CDR3 totals 16 residues. CDR1 and CDR2 from the germline V gene are MNHEY and SVGEGT. The DNA of the CDR3 is TGTGCCGGCAGCGGGAGGCAGGGCGAGCTCACCTACGAGCAGTACTTC. Translated: CAGSGRQGELTYEQYF.

This chain connects TRBV7-2 to TRBJ2-1, with TRBD2 identical over 11 bases. Trimming cost V 6 bases and J 4 bases; bases outside gene matches: 5. Looked up from germline, CDR1 is SGHTA and CDR2 is FQGNSA. There are 15 residues in the CDR3. In DNA, the CDR3 is TGTGCCAGCAGATCAACTAGCGGGAGTTACAATGAGCAGTTCTTC. Its translation is CASRSTSGSYNEQFF.

The table lists this clonotype with a few counts. This chain uses TRBV20-1 with TRBJ2-3; D not certain. V lost 0 bases and J 6 bases, leaving 13 bases between the germline ends. The germline CDR1 and CDR2 sequences are DFQATT and SNEGSKA (reference sequence). The CDR3 consists of 14 residues. In DNA, the CDR3 is TGCAGTGCTAGAGATCTAAGAACGGTGGATACGCAGTATTTT. It codes for CSARDLRTVDTQYF.

This clonotype turned up a few times. This chain links TRBV20-1 with TRBJ1-2; tentatively, D is TRBD1 (6 bases). The CDR3 is made up of 14 amino acids. Germline V gives CDR1 DFQATT, CDR2 SNEGSKA (reference sequence). Trimming left V 3 bases short and J 5 bases short, with 16 bases between. CDR3 protein: CSARTLQGGYGYTF. The CDR3 DNA follows: TGCAGTGCTAGGACCCTACAGGGAGGGTATGGCTACACCTTC.

The rearrangement links TRBV18 to TRBJ1-1; a weak D match, TRBD1 (5 bases). V was clipped by 4 bases and J by 4 bases, with 22 bases between them. The CDR3 is 17 amino acids. In germline, CDR1 is KGHSH, CDR2 LQKENI. DNA for the CDR3: TGTGCCAGCTCACTGACCCGGGATCCCCAAAGGGGCACTGAAGCTTTCTTT. As protein: CASSLTRDPQRGTEAFF.

The J gene is TRBJ1-2, the V gene TRBV4-3, with a tentative D call TRBD1 (5 bases). The CDR3 is 16 residues long. Germline CDR1 and CDR2: LGHNA and YSLEER. Trimming took off 0 bases at V and 5 bases at J, with 16 bases between the two ends. Here the CDR3 DNA reads TGCGCCAGCAGCCAAGAAGTATCAGGGCCCCCATATGGCTACACCTTC. It codes for CASSQEVSGPPYGYTF.

Points on this clonotype: A read error may produce the germline difference seen at one junction end. V usage is TRBV27 and J usage is TRBJ2-1, with D maybe TRBD2 (5 bases). Germline assignment: CDR1 MNHEY and CDR2 SMNVEV (reference sequence). The CDR3 is made up of 16 amino acids. As DNA, the CDR3 is TGTGCCAGCAGTTTAAATGCGGCTAGCTCCTACAACGAGCAGTTCTTC. This sequence encodes CASSLNAASSYNEQFF.

This clonotype was found once. The chain employs TRBV10-3 and TRBJ2-1; D is unresolved. Trimming took 3 bases from V and 13 from J, leaving 10 bases between them. Germline V lookup: CDR1 ENHRY, CDR2 SYGVKD. This CDR3 has 11 residues. CDR3 nucleotide sequence: TGTGCCATCAGTGATGAGGAGACCCAGTTCTTC. This encodes CAISDEETQFF.